This entry describes one T cell receptor beta chain. Its antigen is as yet unknown. Pre-culture CD4+ samples were sequenced deeply, targeting roughly 220,000 T cell genomes. The protocol was immunoSEQ multiplex PCR, while the TCRdb copy is restricted to in-frame clones and leaves out a portion. The profile covers around 110,000 clones, with 80% to 95% appearing a single time and around 0.3% taken by the ten largest. V lost 2 bases, J lost 2 bases, and 6 bases lay in between. Looked up from germline, CDR1 is MNHEY and CDR2 is SVGAGI. The CDR3 sequence is 13 residues long. The data are from a study of T cell repertoires and HLA-DP antigens. In the study overall: Average DNA input: approximately 220 ng for CD137+CD4+ sorts, 1,000 to 1,500 ng pre-culture.

The receptor was isolated from a woman aged 18-29 years in good health and CMV-seronegative. The sequenced sample consisted of CD4+ T cells from PBMCs. V gene TRBV6-5 combines with J gene TRBJ1-2, with no clear D. CDR3 nucleotide sequence: TGTGCCAGCAGTTACGACGGAAACTATGGCTACACCTTC. Protein product: CASSYDGNYGYTF.